These T cell receptor beta chains were read from a single sample in a study of early stage breast cancer tumors. Generated by immunoSEQ multiplex PCR, the TCRdb table keeps only in-frame clones and is missing some. The table records tens of thousands of clones, 55% to 75% of them present only once. Material for sequencing was blood. These TCRs come from a person in their fifties or sixties with breast cancer. CDR3s include the opening cysteine and the closing phenylalanine or tryptophan. D genes are given only for firm matches. Rows give clone size only sometimes, using once, few, many, or a class for an expanded clone.

j_call v_call d_call clone_size cdr3_nt cdr3_aa
TRBJ1-6 TRBV6-5 . . TGTGCCAGCAGTTACTCGGGGGAGGGACCCCTCCACTTT CASSYSGEGPLHF
TRBJ1-1 TRBV30 TRBD1 few TGTGCCTGGAGTCTACCCGGGACAGGGGGCAGGGAAGCTTTCTTT CAWSLPGTGGREAFF
TRBJ1-2 TRBV25-1 TRBD1 . TGTGCCAGCAGTGGCTGGGACAGGGGTCGTTTTAACTATGGCTACACCTTC CASSGWDRGRFNYGYTF
TRBJ2-5 TRBV7-8 . . TGTGCCAGCAGCTTAAATGTCGGGGGGCCTCAAGAGACCCAGTACTTC CASSLNVGGPQETQYF
TRBJ2-5 TRBV11-3 . many TGTGCCAGCAGCTCCCCGGACAGAGAGACCCAGTACTTC CASSSPDRETQYF
TRBJ2-3 TRBV6-1 TRBD2 . TGTGCCAGCAGCGCTAGACTAGCGGTCACAGATACGCAGTATTTT CASSARLAVTDTQYF
TRBJ2-7 TRBV6-5 TRBD2 . TGTGCCAGCAGTAGAACCGGGACTAGCGGTTACGAGCAGTACTTC CASSRTGTSGYEQYF
TRBJ2-7 TRBV7-2 TRBD2 . TGTGCCAGCAGCCCAAGCGGGGGCGAGTACGAGCAGTACTTC CASSPSGGEYEQYF
TRBJ2-5 TRBV4-1 . . TGCGCCAGCAGCCAAGCGGAGGGCTCGCAAGAGACCCAGTACTTC CASSQAEGSQETQYF
TRBJ1-3 TRBV19 . . TGTGCCAGTAGTATCGGGAGCTCTGGAAACACCATATATTTT CASSIGSSGNTIYF
TRBJ2-2 TRBV5-1 . . TGCGCCAGCAGCTTGGATGGCCGCCCTGCCACCGGGGAGCTGTTTTTT CASSLDGRPATGELFF
TRBJ2-5 TRBV5-1 . . TGCGCCAGCAGCAAAAGGGGGGACAGCGGCGAGACCCAGTACTTC CASSKRGDSGETQYF
TRBJ2-6 TRBV10-3 TRBD1 . TGTGCCATCAGGCCTGACAGGGGGCAAGTCGGGGCCAACGTCCTGACTTTC CAIRPDRGQVGANVLTF
TRBJ1-1 TRBV18 . . TGTGCCAGCTCACCAAACCGAGACACTGAAGCTTTCTTT CASSPNRDTEAFF
TRBJ2-3 TRBV10-1 TRBD1 few TGCGCCAGCAGTTCGGGACAGGGACCAGATACGCAGTATTTT CASSSGQGPDTQYF
TRBJ1-2 TRBV5-5 . . TGTGCCAGCAGCTACGGACAGCTGGCTAACTATGGCTACACCTTC CASSYGQLANYGYTF
TRBJ1-5 TRBV2 TRBD1 few TGTGCCAGCAGTGTAACAGGGGGCGGGCAGCCCCAGCATTTT CASSVTGGGQPQHF
TRBJ1-4 TRBV6-1 . . TGTGCCAGCAGTGAACGGGGTTCGGATGAAAAACTGTTTTTT CASSERGSDEKLFF
TRBJ2-5 TRBV7-9 TRBD2 . TGTGCCAGCAGCTTGGGACTAGCGGCCTCGGGGAAAGAGACCCAGTACTTC CASSLGLAASGKETQYF
TRBJ1-1 TRBV12-5 . . TGTGCTAGTGGTTTCCTCACTGAAGCTTTCTTT CASGFLTEAFF
TRBJ2-3 TRBV2 TRBD2 . TGTGCCAGCAGTGAACGGGAGGTCGGCACAGATACGCAGTATTTT CASSEREVGTDTQYF
TRBJ1-4 TRBV19 TRBD1 . TGTGCCAGTAGTATTACGCCCAGGGGGCTCTTGCACCCAACTAATGAAAAACTGTTTTTT CASSITPRGLLHPTNEKLFF
TRBJ1-5 TRBV18 . . TGTGCCAGCTCACTCGGGACATTTTATCAGCCCCAGCATTTT CASSLGTFYQPQHF
TRBJ2-5 TRBV5-1 . . TGCGCCAGCAGCTTGGGCGGAATCCAAGAGACCCAGTACTTC CASSLGGIQETQYF
TRBJ2-2 TRBV6-1 . few TGTGCCAGCGGCAGCGGACCGAACACCGGGGAGCTGTTTTTT CASGSGPNTGELFF
TRBJ2-3 TRBV9 . . TGTGCCAGCAGCGTTAGTCCCTCGGCGGGCACAGATACGCAGTATTTT CASSVSPSAGTDTQYF
TRBJ1-1 TRBV5-1 TRBD1 few TGCGCCAGCAGCTTGGGGACAGGGGTTACTGAAGCTTTCTTT CASSLGTGVTEAFF
TRBJ1-3 TRBV25-1 . medium-sized TGTGCCAGCGCGGGGGATGGAAACACCATATATTTT CASAGDGNTIYF
TRBJ2-2 TRBV25-1 TRBD2 few TGTGCCAGCAGTGAACTAGCGGGGAACACCGGGGAGCTGTTTTTT CASSELAGNTGELFF
TRBJ1-5 TRBV5-5 TRBD1 . TGTGCCAGCAGCCCTGGGACAGGGAGGGGGAATCAGCCCCAGCATTTT CASSPGTGRGNQPQHF
TRBJ1-1 TRBV14 TRBD1 many TGTGCCAGCAGCCAAGATCGGGACAGCCTGGGCCCTGAAGCTTTCTTT CASSQDRDSLGPEAFF
TRBJ1-1 TRBV28 . once TGTGCCAGCAGCCTACGAGGCGGGGGCACTGAAGCTTTCTTT CASSLRGGGTEAFF
TRBJ2-2 TRBV5-1 . . TGCGCCAGCAGCTCTACAGGGACCACCGGGGAGCTGTTTTTT CASSSTGTTGELFF